Included here is one T cell receptor beta chain sequence, with context. The data derive from a study of blood T cell repertoires in COVID-19. Study information: PBMCs, B-cell-depleted T cells, or T cells provided the cDNA or gDNA that made up the material.

Germline lookup yields CDR1 MNHNS and CDR2 SASEGT. V was cut by 2 bases and J by 7 bases, with 9 bases left in between. The CDR3 extends over 13 amino acids. The authors' processing: How many nucleated cells were present was estimated from reference gene primer amplification. Produced via immunoSEQ multiplex PCR; TCRdb's table is partial and in-frame only. That table is the source of V, J and clone size, and D and trimming were worked out from the DNA. The sample contains roughly 280,000 clones, around 84% of which appear only once. The chain uses TRBV6-1 and TRBJ1-5; tentatively, D is TRBD1 (5 bases). Sequenced input: peripheral blood. This receptor was taken from a man between 60 and 75 years old with acute or convalescent COVID-19. The CDR3 DNA follows: TGTGCCAGCAGTGAAAGGGGAGGCCAGCCCCAGCATTTT. Translation gives CASSERGGQPQHF.